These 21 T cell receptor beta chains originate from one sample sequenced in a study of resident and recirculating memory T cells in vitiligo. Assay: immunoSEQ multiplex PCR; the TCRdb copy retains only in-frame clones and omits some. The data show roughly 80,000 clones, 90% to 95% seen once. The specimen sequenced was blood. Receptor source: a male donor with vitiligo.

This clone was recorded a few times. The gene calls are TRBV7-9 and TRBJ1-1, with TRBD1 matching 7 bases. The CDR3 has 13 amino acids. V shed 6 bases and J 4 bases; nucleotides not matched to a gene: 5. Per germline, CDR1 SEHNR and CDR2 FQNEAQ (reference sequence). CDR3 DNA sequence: TGTGCCAGCAGATACGACAGGGCCACTGAAGCTTTCTTT. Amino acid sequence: CASRYDRATEAFF.

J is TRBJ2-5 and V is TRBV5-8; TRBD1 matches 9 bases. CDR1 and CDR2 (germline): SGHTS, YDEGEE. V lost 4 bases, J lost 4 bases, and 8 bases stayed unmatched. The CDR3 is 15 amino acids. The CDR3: CASSQEGGQGETQYF. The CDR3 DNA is TGTGCCAGCAGCCAAGAAGGGGGACAGGGAGAGACCCAGTACTTC.

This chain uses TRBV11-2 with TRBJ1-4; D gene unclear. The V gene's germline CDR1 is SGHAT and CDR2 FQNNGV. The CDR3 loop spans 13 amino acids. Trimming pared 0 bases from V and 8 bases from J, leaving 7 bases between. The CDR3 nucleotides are TGTGCCAGCAGCTTAGATCTCCGGGAAAAACTGTTTTTT. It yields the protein CASSLDLREKLFF.

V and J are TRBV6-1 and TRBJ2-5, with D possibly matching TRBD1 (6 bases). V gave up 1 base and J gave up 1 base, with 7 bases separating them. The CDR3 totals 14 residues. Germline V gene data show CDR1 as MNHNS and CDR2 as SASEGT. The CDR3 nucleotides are TGTGCCAGCAGTGAAGAGGGGGTCCAAGAGACCCAGTACTTC. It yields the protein CASSEEGVQETQYF.

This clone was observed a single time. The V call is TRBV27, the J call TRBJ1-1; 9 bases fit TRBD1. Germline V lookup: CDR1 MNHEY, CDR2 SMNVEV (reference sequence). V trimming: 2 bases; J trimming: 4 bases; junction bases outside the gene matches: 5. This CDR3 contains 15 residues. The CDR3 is CASSLPGQGPTEAFF. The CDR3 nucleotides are TGTGCCAGCAGTTTACCGGGACAGGGACCCACTGAAGCTTTCTTT.

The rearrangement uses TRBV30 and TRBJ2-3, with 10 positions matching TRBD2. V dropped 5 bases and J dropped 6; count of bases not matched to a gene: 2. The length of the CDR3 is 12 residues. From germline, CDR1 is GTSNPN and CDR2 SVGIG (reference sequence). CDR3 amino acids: CAWLTSGDTQYF. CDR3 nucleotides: TGTGCCTGGCTGACTAGCGGGGATACGCAGTATTTT.

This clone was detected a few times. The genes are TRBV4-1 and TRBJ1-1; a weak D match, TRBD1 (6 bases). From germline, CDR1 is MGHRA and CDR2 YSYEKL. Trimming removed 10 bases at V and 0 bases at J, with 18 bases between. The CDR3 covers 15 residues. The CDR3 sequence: CATSEGGGLNTEAFF. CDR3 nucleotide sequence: TGCGCCACCAGTGAAGGGGGGGGCCTGAACACTGAAGCTTTCTTT.

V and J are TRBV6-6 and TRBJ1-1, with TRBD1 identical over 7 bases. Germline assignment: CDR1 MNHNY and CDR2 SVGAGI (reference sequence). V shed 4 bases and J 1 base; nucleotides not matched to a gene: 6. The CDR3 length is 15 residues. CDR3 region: CASSSLNRGNTEAFF. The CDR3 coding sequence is TGTGCCAGCAGTTCCCTTAACAGGGGGAACACTGAAGCTTTCTTT.

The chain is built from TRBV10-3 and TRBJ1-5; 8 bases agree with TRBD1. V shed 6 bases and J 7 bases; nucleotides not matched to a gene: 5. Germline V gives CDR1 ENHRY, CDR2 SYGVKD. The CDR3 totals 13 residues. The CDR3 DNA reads TGTGCCATCAGCTCAGGGGGCAGGCAGCCCCAGCATTTT. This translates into CAISSGGRQPQHF.

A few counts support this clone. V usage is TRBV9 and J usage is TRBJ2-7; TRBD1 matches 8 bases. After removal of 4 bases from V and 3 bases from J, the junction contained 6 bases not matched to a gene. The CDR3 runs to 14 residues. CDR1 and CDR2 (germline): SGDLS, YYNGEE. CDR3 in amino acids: CASSPQTGGYEQYF. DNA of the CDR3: TGTGCCAGCAGCCCCCAAACAGGGGGCTACGAGCAGTACTTC.

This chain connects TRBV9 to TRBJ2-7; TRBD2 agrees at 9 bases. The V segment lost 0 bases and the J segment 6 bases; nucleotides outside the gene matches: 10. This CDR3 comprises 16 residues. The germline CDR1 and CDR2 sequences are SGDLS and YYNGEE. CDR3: CASSVEILAGTGEQYF. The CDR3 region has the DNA TGTGCCAGCAGCGTAGAAATCCTAGCGGGAACGGGCGAGCAGTACTTC.

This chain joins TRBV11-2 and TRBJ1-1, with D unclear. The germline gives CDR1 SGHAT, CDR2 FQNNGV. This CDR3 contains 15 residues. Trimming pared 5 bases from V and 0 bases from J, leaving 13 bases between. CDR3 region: CASSPGSIMNTEAFF. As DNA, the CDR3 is TGTGCCAGCAGCCCCGGGTCCATAATGAACACTGAAGCTTTCTTT.

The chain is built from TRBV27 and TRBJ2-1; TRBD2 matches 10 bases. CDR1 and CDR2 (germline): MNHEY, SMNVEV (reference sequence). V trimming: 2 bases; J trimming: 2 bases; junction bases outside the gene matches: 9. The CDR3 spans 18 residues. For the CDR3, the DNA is TGTGCCAGCAGTTTAAGGGGGAGAGGACTAGCGGCCTACAATGAGCAGTTCTTC. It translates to CASSLRGRGLAAYNEQFF.

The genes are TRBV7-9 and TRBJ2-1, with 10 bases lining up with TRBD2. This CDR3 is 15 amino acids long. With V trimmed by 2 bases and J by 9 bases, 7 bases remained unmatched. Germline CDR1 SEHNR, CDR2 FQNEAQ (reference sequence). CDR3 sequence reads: CASSLIAGGSGEQFF. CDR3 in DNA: TGTGCCAGCAGCTTAATAGCGGGAGGTTCTGGTGAGCAGTTCTTC.

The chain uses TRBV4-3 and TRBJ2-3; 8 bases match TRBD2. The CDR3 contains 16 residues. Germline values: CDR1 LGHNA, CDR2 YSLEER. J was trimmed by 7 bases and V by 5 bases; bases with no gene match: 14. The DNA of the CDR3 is TGCGCCAGCAGCTCCTACGGGGGGGGCCATTTAAATACGCAGTATTTT. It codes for CASSSYGGGHLNTQYF.

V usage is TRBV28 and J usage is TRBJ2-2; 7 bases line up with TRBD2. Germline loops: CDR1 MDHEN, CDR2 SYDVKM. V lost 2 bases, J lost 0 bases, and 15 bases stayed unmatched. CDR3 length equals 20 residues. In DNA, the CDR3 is TGTGCCAGCAGTTTAACCCTCCGGGAGGAGGGGACTTCGAACACCGGGGAGCTGTTTTTT. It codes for CASSLTLREEGTSNTGELFF.

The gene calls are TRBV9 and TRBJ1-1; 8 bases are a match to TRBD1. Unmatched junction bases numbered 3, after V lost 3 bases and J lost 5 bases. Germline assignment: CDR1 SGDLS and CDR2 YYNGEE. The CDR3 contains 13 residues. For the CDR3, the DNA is TGTGCCAGCAGCGCGGACAGGGATACTGAAGCTTTCTTT. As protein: CASSADRDTEAFF. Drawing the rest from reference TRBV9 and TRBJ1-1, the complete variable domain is DSGVTQTPKHLITATGQRVTLRCSPRSGDLSVYWYQQSLDQGLQFLIQYYNGEERAKGNILERFSAQQFPDLHSELNLSSLELGDSALYFCASSADRDTEAFFGQGTRLTVV.

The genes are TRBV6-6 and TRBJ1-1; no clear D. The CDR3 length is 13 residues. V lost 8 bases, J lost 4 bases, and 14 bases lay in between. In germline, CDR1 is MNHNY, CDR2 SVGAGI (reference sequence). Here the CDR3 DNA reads TGTGCCAGCCTTAACTCCCTGAGCACTGAAGCTTTCTTT. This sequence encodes CASLNSLSTEAFF.

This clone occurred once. This CDR3 reads CASSPRDSGTDTQYF. The CDR3 nucleotides are TGTGCCAGCAGCCCCCGGGACAGTGGCACAGATACGCAGTATTTT. The chain recombines TRBV11-3 with TRBJ2-3, with TRBD1 matching 7 bases. This CDR3 comprises 15 residues. Germline V gives CDR1 SGHNT, CDR2 YENEEA. Unmatched junction bases numbered 6, after V lost 5 bases and J lost 1 base.

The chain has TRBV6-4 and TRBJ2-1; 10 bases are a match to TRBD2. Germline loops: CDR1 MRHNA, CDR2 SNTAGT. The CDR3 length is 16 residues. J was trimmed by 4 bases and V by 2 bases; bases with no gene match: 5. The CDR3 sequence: CASSDDYSGRYNEQFF. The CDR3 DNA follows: TGTGCCAGCAGTGACGATTATAGCGGGAGGTACAATGAGCAGTTCTTC.

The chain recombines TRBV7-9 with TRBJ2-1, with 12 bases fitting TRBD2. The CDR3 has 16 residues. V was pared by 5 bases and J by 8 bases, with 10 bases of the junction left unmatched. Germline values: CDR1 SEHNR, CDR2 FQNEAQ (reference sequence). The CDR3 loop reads CASSLRTSGNIHEQFF. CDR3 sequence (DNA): TGTGCCAGCAGCCTACGGACTAGCGGGAACATCCATGAGCAGTTCTTC.